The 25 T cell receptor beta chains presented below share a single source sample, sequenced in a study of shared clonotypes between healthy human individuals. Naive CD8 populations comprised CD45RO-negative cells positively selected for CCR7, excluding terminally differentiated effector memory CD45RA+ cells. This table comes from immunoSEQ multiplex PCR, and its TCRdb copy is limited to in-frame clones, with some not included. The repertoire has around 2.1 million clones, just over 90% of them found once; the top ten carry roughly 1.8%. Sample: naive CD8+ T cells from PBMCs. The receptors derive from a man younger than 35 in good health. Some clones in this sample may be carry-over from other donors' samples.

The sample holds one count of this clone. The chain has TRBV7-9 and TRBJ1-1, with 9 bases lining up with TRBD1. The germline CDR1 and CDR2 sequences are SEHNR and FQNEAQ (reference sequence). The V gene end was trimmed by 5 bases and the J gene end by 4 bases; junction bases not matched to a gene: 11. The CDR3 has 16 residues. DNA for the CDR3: TGTGCCAGCAGCCCGTCACAGGGGGCAAGAGGCACTGAAGCTTTCTTT. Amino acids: CASSPSQGARGTEAFF.

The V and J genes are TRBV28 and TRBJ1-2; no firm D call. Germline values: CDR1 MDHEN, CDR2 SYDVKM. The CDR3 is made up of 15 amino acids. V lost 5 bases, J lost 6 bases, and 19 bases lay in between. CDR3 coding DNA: TGTGCCAGCAGTCCCGAGTGGAGGGATACCGATGGCTACACCTTC. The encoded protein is CASSPEWRDTDGYTF.

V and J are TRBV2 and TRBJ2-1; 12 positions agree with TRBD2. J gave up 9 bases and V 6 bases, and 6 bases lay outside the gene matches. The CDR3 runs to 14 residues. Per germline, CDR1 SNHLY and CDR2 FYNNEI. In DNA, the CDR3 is TGTGCCAGCAGGGACGGGACTAGCGGGCGTGAGCAGTTCTTC. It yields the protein CASRDGTSGREQFF.

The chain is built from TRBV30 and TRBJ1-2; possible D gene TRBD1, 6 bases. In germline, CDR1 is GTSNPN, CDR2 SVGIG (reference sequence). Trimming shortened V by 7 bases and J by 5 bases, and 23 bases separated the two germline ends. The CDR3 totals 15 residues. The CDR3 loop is CALSDGTREGYGYTF. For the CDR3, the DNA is TGTGCCTTGAGCGACGGGACAAGGGAAGGGTATGGCTACACCTTC.

The CDR3 DNA is TGTGCCAGCAGTTACTGGGGGACGGAGGAGACCCAGTACTTC. Translation gives CASSYWGTEETQYF. The rearrangement joins TRBV6-6 to TRBJ2-5; D may be TRBD1 or TRBD2 (5 bases each). Trimming cost V 1 base and J 5 bases, with 11 bases left between them. The CDR3 consists of 14 residues. Germline values: CDR1 MNHNY, CDR2 SVGAGI (reference sequence).

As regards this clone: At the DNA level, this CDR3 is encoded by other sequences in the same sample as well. The CDR3 protein is CASSWQGAYNEQFF. In nucleotides, the CDR3 is TGTGCCAGCAGTTGGCAGGGGGCTTACAATGAGCAGTTCTTC. The chain joins TRBV27 to TRBJ2-1; 8 bases line up with TRBD1. Germline V gene data show CDR1 as MNHEY and CDR2 as SMNVEV (reference sequence). The ends lost 4 bases at V and 4 bases at J; junction bases unmatched: 3. The CDR3 has 14 residues.

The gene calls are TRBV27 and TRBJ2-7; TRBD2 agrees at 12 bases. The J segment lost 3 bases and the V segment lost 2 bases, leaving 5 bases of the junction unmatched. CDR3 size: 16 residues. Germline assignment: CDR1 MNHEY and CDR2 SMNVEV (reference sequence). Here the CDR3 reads CASSLLLAGGLYEQYF. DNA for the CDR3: TGTGCCAGCAGTTTACTCCTAGCGGGAGGGCTCTACGAGCAGTACTTC.

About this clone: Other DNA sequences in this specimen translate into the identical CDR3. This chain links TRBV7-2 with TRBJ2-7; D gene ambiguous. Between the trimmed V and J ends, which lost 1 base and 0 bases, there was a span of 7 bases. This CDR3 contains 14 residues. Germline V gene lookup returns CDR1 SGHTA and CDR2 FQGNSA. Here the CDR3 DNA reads TGTGCCAGCAGCTTAGTTACAGCCTCCTACGAGCAGTACTTC. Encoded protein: CASSLVTASYEQYF.

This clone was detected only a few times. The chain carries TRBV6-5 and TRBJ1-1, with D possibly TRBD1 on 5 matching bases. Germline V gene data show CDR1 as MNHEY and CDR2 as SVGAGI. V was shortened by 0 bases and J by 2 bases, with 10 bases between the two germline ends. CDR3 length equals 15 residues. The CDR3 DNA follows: TGTGCCAGCAGTTACTCGAGGACACTAAACACTGAAGCTTTCTTT. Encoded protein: CASSYSRTLNTEAFF.

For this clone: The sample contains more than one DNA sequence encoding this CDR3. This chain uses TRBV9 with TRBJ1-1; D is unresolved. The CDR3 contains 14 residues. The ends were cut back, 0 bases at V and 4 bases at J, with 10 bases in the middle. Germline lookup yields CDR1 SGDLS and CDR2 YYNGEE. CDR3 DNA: TGTGCCAGCAGCGTAGGTAGGGTGGGCACTGAAGCTTTCTTT. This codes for CASSVGRVGTEAFF.

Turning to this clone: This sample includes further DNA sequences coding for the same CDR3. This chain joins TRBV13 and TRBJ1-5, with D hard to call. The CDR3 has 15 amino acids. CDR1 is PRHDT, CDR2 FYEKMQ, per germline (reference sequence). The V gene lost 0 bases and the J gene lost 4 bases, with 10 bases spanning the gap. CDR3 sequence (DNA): TGTGCCAGCAGCTTAGGACGGGGAAGGAATCAGCCCCAGCATTTT. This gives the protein CASSLGRGRNQPQHF.

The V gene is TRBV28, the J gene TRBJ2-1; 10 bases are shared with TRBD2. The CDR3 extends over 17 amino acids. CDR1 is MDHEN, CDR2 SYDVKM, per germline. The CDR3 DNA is TGTGTAAACGCGGGAGGGTGGCCACTAGCGGGATCCAATGAGCAGTTCTTC. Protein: CVNAGGWPLAGSNEQFF.

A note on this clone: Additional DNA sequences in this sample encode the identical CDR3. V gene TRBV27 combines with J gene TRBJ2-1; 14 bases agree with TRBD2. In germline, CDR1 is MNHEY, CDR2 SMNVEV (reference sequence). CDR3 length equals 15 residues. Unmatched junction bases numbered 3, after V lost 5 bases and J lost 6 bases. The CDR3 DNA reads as TGTGCCAGCAGTCCTGGGACTAGCGGGAGCAATGAGCAGTTCTTC. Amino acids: CASSPGTSGSNEQFF.

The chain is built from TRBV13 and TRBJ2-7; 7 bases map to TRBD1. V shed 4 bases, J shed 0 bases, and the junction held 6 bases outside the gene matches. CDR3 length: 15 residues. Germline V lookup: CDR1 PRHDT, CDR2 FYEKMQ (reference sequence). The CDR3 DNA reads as TGTGCCAGCAGCTCGAGGACAGGACTCTCCTACGAGCAGTACTTC. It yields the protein CASSSRTGLSYEQYF.

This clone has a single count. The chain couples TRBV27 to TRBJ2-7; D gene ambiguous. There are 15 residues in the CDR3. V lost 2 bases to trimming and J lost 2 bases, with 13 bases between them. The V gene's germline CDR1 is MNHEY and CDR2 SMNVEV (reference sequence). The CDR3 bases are TGTGCCAGCAGTTTAATTGGTCGGCAGGCCTACGAGCAGTACTTC. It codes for CASSLIGRQAYEQYF.

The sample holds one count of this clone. CDR3 nucleotide sequence: TGTGCCAGCCGACGTACGGGTTTTGATACGCAGTATTTT. This sequence encodes CASRRTGFDTQYF. The rearrangement uses TRBV28 and TRBJ2-3; no clear D gene. This CDR3 spans 13 amino acids. Trimming removed 8 bases from V and 6 bases from J, with 15 bases in between. The germline CDR1 and CDR2 sequences are MDHEN and SYDVKM. Combining the CDR3 with reference TRBV28 and TRBJ2-3 gives the whole variable domain DVKVTQSSRYLVKRTGEKVFLECVQDMDHENMFWYRQDPGLGLRLIYFSYDVKMKEKGDIPEGYSVSREKKERFSLILESASTNQTSMYLCASRRTGFDTQYFGPGTRLTVL.

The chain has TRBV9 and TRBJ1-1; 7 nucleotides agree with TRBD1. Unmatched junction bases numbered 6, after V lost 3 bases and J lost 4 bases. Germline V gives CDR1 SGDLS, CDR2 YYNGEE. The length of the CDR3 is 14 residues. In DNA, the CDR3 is TGTGCCAGCAGCGATACAGGGGTTTCCACTGAAGCTTTCTTT. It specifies CASSDTGVSTEAFF.

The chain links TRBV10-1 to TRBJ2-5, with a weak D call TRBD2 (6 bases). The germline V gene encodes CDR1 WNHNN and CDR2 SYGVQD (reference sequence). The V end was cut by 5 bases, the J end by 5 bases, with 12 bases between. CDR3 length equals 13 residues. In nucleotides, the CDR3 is TGCGCCAGCAGTCCTCCTGGGGGGGAGACCCAGTACTTC. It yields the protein CASSPPGGETQYF.

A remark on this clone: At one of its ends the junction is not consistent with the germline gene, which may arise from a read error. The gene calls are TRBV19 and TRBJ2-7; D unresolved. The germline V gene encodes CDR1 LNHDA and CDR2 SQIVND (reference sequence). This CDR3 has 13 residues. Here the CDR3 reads CASNIGWQTEQYF. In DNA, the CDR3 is TGTGCCAGTAATATAGGTTGGCAGACCGAGCAGTACTTC.

The CDR3 reads CASSDNRDEEEYEQYF. DNA of the CDR3: TGTGCCAGCAGCGACAACCGGGACGAAGAGGAATACGAGCAGTACTTC. The rearrangement joins TRBV9 to TRBJ2-7; the D call may be TRBD1 or TRBD2 (5 bases each). From germline, CDR1 is SGDLS and CDR2 YYNGEE. This CDR3 comprises 16 residues. V lost 3 bases and J 4 bases, leaving 20 bases between the germline ends. Filled out from reference TRBV9 and TRBJ2-7, the complete variable domain reads DSGVTQTPKHLITATGQRVTLRCSPRSGDLSVYWYQQSLDQGLQFLIQYYNGEERAKGNILERFSAQQFPDLHSELNLSSLELGDSALYFCASSDNRDEEEYEQYFGPGTRLTVT.

The CDR3 protein is CAISEGTAGTEAFF. As DNA, the CDR3 is TGTGCCATCAGCGAGGGGACAGCGGGAACTGAAGCTTTCTTT. The chain combines TRBV10-3 with TRBJ1-1; 7 positions agree with TRBD1. V was clipped by 6 bases and J by 5 bases; unmatched bases: 9. Germline CDR1 ENHRY, CDR2 SYGVKD. CDR3 length: 14 residues.

CDR3 protein: CATSRDPRVAKNIQYF. CDR3 in DNA: TGTGCCACCAGCAGGGATCCGAGGGTAGCCAAAAACATTCAGTACTTC. The genes are TRBV15 and TRBJ2-4; the D gene is possibly TRBD2 (5 bases). Germline lookup yields CDR1 LNHNV and CDR2 YYDKDF (reference sequence). V lost 3 bases to trimming and J lost 0 bases, with 12 bases between them. The CDR3 runs 16 residues.

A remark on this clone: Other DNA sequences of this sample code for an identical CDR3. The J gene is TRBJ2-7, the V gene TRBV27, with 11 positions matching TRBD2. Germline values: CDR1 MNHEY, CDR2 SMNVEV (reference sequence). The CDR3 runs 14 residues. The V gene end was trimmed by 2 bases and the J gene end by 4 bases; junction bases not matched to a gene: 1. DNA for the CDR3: TGTGCCAGCAGTTTACTAGCGGGAGGTTACGAGCAGTACTTC. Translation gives CASSLLAGGYEQYF.

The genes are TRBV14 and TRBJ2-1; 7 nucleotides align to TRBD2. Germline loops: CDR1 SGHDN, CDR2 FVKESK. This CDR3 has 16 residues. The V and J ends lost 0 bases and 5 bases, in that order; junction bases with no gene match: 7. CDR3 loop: CASSQELGRLDNEQFF. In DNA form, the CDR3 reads TGTGCCAGCAGCCAAGAGCTCGGGAGGCTTGACAATGAGCAGTTCTTC.

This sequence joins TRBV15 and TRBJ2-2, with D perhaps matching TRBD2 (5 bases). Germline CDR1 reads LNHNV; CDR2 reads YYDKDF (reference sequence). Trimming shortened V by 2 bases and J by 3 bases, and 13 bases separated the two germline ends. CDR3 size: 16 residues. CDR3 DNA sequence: TGTGCCACCAGCAGAAGTCCCCTAGCCGACACCGGGGAGCTGTTTTTT. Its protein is CATSRSPLADTGELFF.